This T cell receptor beta chain appears in the sequencing data of a study of regulatory T cells in long-lasting Graves disease (TCRdb year 2021). The study in broad terms: Persistent Graves' disease was defined as antithyroid drug treatment for over 5 years with persistently positive TSH receptor autoantibodies. TCR sequencing covered around 13 persistent and 20 newly diagnosed Graves' disease patients, some 33 samples in total. Persistent Graves' disease patients were compared with newly diagnosed Graves' disease patients by peripheral blood TCR sequencing and RNA sequencing. The study was conducted in China and was registered as a clinical trial. Antithyroid drugs had been taken for approximately 9.5 years on average by persistent Graves' disease patients in the clinical cohort.

In light of the paper, this sample's time point label describes: persistent/refractory GD, antithyroid drugs over 5 years with positive TRAb. RNA was extracted from PBMCs in TRIzol for both TCR sequencing and RNA sequencing. The diagnosis of Graves' disease was made according to American Thyroid Association guidelines. Recruitment of patients was carried out at an endocrinology department in Xi'an, China. Each patient gave approximately 8.8 milliliters of peripheral blood, collected in an EDTA anticoagulant tube. PBMCs were isolated by Ficoll Paque Plus density gradient separation without further T cell sorting. An Agilent 2100 Bioanalyzer and agarose gel were used to assess RNA quality, and a NanoDrop 2000 was used to measure RNA concentration. Findings and caveats that apply to the study as a whole: Lower TCR Shannon entropy and fewer highly expanded clones were observed in persistent Graves' disease patients than in newly diagnosed patients, which suggested clonal expansion. Patients with persistent disease shared more public clonotypes (around 2,700) than newly diagnosed patients did (approximately 1,000). The authors acknowledged the small sample size as a limitation that may reduce accuracy. Because the primary lesion, thyroid tissue, could not be accessed, the study looked at peripheral blood alone. Sequencing and analysis were limited to the TCR beta chain. TRBV28, TRBJ1-2 and TRBJ2-5 were preferentially used in persistent disease, while TRBV20-1 and TRBJ2-1 were favored in newly diagnosed disease.

Library prep was done by multiplex PCR. Sequenced on an Illumina HiSeq 4000. To build TCR beta libraries, CDR3 regions were amplified by Arm-PCR using iRepertoire HTBI primers. PCR products were gel purified before sequencing. Under the source paper's analysis protocol: Across samples, 60 to 70 TRBV and roughly 13 TRBJ segments were identified and used for gene usage analysis of CDR3 amino acid clonotypes. Filtered high-quality paired reads were merged into contigs using COPE and FqMerger. BLAST was used to align contigs to the IMGT TRBV, TRBD and TRBJ reference genes, and CDR3 was defined following IMGT. Any clonotype with a frequency above 0.1% was classified as a highly expanded clone. Shannon entropy was used to measure repertoire diversity, and the Gini coefficient was used to measure V-J evenness. Clonotypes shared by more than one individual were considered public. The public reads were quality trimmed at Q25 with fastp and then assembled into clones with MiXCR by TCRdb, keeping productive beta chains. One record per CDR3 amino acid sequence lists the most common genes and DNA. V and J calls and clone size were set by TCRdb, not the authors. This sample holds about 470,000 distinct CDR3 sequences; 20% to 25% were observed only once. The ten largest clones capture 6.5% to 9% of the sample.

The CDR3, from cysteine to phenylalanine, totals 14 residues. Only the CDR3 portion is preserved as DNA: 42 bases, with reading frame beginning at the first base. V sheds 5 bases and J sheds 5 bases, leaving 13 bases between their ends. The germline V gene gives CDR1 as MNHNS and CDR2 as SASEGT. As regards this clonotype: Its antigen specificity is not known. No much larger clonotype is one base removed from it; base qualities were not supplied.

This TCR came from a female donor with Graves disease. Sequences were derived from peripheral blood mononuclear cells (PBMCs), sampled when the disease was refractory, from a patient treated with antithyroid drugs. The sequence links TRBV6-1 to TRBJ1-5; the D gene lacks a confident call. The CDR3 protein is CASSRTPRDQPQHF. DNA sequence: TGTGCCAGCAGTCGGACTCCCCGGGATCAGCCCCAGCATTTT.